This T cell receptor beta chain emerged from a study of control samples from healthy donors and cancer patients. The repertoire was sequenced with immunoSEQ multiplex PCR; TCRdb's copy has only in-frame clones and lacks some. The table records 90,000 to 100,000 clones, 84% of them present only once. This CDR3 spans 12 amino acids. The V end lost 3 bases, the J end lost 6 bases, and 5 bases lay between the germline ends. Germline V gene lookup returns CDR1 SEHNR and CDR2 FQNEAQ (reference sequence). The V and J genes are TRBV7-9 and TRBJ2-2; D is unresolved. The receptor was isolated from a man between 70 and 80 years old with lung cancer. Sequencing was carried out using PBMCs. Written as DNA, the CDR3 is TGTGCCAGCAGCTTGACGGCCGGGGAGCTGTTTTTT. Its translation is CASSLTAGELFF. The complete variable domain, with remaining parts taken from reference TRBV7-9 and TRBJ2-2, reads DTGVSQNPRHKITKRGQNVTFRCDPISEHNRLYWYRQTLGQGPEFLTYFQNEAQLEKSRLLSDRFSAERPKGSFSTLEIQRTEQGDSAMYLCASSLTAGELFFGEGSRLTVL.